The source of this T cell receptor beta chain is a study of T cell responses to AZD1222 COVID-19 vaccine (dated by TCRdb to the early 2020s). As for the study more broadly: AZD1222 recipients given second doses at about 4 weeks or at about 12 weeks were pooled, since spike-specific TCR depth and breadth were not found to differ between the two schedules. Trial participants were enrolled by age into subgroups of 18-55, 56-69 and 70-plus years, and approximately 150, 30 and 60 TCR-sequenced participants, respectively, were included in these subgroups. TCR sequencing was performed for over 230 trial participants, of whom about 200 were given two doses of AZD1222 and some 25 were given two doses of MenACWY control vaccine. Paper-wide results and their limitations: The vaccine-associated CD4 TCRs covered the entire spike protein, and the dominant responses fell in regions 160-218 and 743-854. Conclusions about previously exposed vaccinees are limited because only five to seven AZD1222 recipients were SARS-CoV-2 seropositive at baseline. Participants were mostly white British, with more females than males. The authors suggested clonal diversity may have been underestimated. A significant rise in spike-specific TCR breadth and depth was observed after two AZD1222 doses relative to day 0 and relative to MenACWY recipients. No day 14 peak-response samples were available, so repertoires were characterized only after the peak T cell response. The 56-69-year group was small, and its depth increase did not reach significance, likely because of low power. Reportedly, almost half of the unique spike-specific TCRs recognized epitopes lying outside the regions that are mutated in the B.1.351 and B.1.1.7 variants.

CDR1 and CDR2, looked up from the germline V gene, are SGHRS and YFSETQ. Reading from cysteine to phenylalanine, the CDR3 counts 15 amino acids. The kept DNA is CDR3 alone, 45 bases in frame from the first base. V loses 4 bases at its end and J loses 7 bases; junction bases beyond the gene matches: 8. The CDR3 regions of human TCRbeta chains were analyzed by immunosequencing. The study's own analysis went as follows. TCRs in the repertoires were matched against a reference library of SARS-CoV-2-specific TCRs that had been generated with the MIRA antigen-specificity platform. Breadth was defined as the fraction of unique TCRs that were SARS-CoV-2-associated. Depth was defined as the fraction of total T cells that were SARS-CoV-2-associated. Using the MIRA data, each spike-specific TCR was assigned both to the spike region to which the TCR was reactive and to a CD4 or CD8 class. Log10-transformed breadth and depth values were compared by one-way ANOVA with Sidak's multiple comparisons tests. TCRdb took over this immuneACCESS table, retaining in-frame rearrangements with V and J assigned. Such tables are incomplete; in checked studies, under half of the missing clones stem from an unresolved V gene, and the remainder is unexplained. V and J calls and clone size follow that table, whereas D and trimming were derived from the DNA. Across this sample there are approximately 100,000 clones, with approximately 90% seen only once. The biggest ten clones account for about 7.5% of the sample.

The time point label corresponds to: baseline before first vaccination. Vaccinee samples came from UK trials COV001 and COV002, including a single-blind randomized controlled phase 2/3 trial of AZD1222 (ChAdOx1 nCoV-19) in healthy adults. For TCRbeta chain sequencing, PBMC samples from trial participants were taken at day 0 and at day 28 after the second dose. With respect to this clone: Its antigen is still unknown. Base qualities are not at hand, and no much larger clone is one base apart.

This receptor chain uses TRBV5-1 and TRBJ1-4, with TRBD1 identical over 9 junction bases. The TCR sequence derives from an adult in good health. The sequences come from peripheral blood, collected on day 0 of AZD1222 vaccination. The CDR3 here reads CASSRITGQGEKLFF. The nucleotide sequence reads TGCGCCAGCAGCCGAATTACGGGACAGGGTGAAAAACTGTTTTTT.